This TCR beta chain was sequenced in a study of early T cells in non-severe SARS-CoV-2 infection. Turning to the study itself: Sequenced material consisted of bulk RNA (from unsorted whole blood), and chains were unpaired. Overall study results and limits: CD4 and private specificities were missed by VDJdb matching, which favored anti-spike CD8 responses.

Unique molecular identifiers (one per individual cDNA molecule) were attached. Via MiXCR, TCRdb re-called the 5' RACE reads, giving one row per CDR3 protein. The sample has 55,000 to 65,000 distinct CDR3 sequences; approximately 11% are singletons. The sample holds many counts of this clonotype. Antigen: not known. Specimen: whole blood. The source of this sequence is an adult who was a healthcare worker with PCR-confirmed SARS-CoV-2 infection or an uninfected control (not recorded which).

CDR3 in DNA: TGTGCCTGGACCCACCCCGGTGGGGAGCAGTTCTTC. Amino acid sequence: CAWTHPGGEQFF. The chain joins TRBV30 to TRBJ2-1; no clear D. V shed 4 bases and J shed 10 bases, with 14 bases lying between them. This CDR3 is built from 12 residues. Germline loops: CDR1 GTSNPN, CDR2 SVGIG (reference sequence).